One T cell receptor (beta chain) is described in this entry. The sample comes from a study of blood T cell repertoires in COVID-19. Study-wide context: Sites in the United States, Italy and Spain provided acute and convalescent COVID-19 samples.

Clones were read by immunoSEQ multiplex PCR, and TCRdb kept only the in-frame ones, dropping some. This sample yields 98,000 or so clones, of which about two thirds are seen a single time; 1.8% belongs to the top ten. The V end lost 5 bases, the J end lost 0 bases, and 7 bases lay between the germline ends. The CDR3 has 13 residues. Per the germline V gene, CDR1 is SEHNR and CDR2 is FQNEAQ (reference sequence). The source material was peripheral blood. The receptor was isolated from a woman aged 40 to 49 with acute or convalescent COVID-19. V and J are TRBV7-9 and TRBJ1-1; D unresolved. CDR3 sequence (DNA): TGTGCCAGCAGCAGGACTATGAACACTGAAGCTTTCTTT. Encoded protein: CASSRTMNTEAFF.